This T cell receptor (beta chain) was sequenced during a study of shared clonotypes between healthy human individuals. Study-wide context: The study enrolled a couple of women and a few men aged 18 to 49.

Only in-frame clones appear in the TCRdb table, and some are missing; sequencing was by immunoSEQ multiplex PCR. The repertoire holds 2 million to 2.5 million clones, with approximately 93% as singletons. Regarding this clone: Antigen unknown.

There are 16 residues in the CDR3. Trimming removed 6 bases at V and 4 bases at J, with 19 bases between. Germline CDR1 reads MDHEN; CDR2 reads SYDVKM. Regarding the study as a whole: The study's rarefaction showed incomplete sorted-subset sequencing despite large depth. Sharing across four donors was highest in naive CD4 (roughly 5%) and lowest in memory CD8 (around 0.4%). Shared clonotypes across all four donors exceeded non-shared ones in generation probability.

The TCR originated in a man aged 18 to 35 in good health. Some clones in this sample may be carry-over from other donors' samples. The sequencing input was naive CD4+ T cells from PBMCs. The subset was: CD45RA+ positively selected. The rearrangement joins TRBV28 to TRBJ1-3; D is possibly TRBD1 (5 bases). The CDR3 loop reads CASSSRERISGNTIYF. The CDR3 DNA sequence: TGTGCCAGCAGCTCCAGGGAACGGATATCCGGAAACACCATATATTTT.